Shown below are 25 T cell receptor beta chains from a single sample sequenced in a study of blood T cell repertoires in COVID-19. Profiled with immunoSEQ multiplex PCR; TCRdb holds only in-frame clones, not every one. The table lists 80,000 to 85,000 clones, 70% to 85% of them singletons. The sequencing sample was made of peripheral blood. All receptors come from a human donor in a cohort sampled during active COVID-19.

This chain connects TRBV5-1 to TRBJ1-2; D is possibly TRBD1 (5 bases). CDR3 length equals 13 residues. Per germline, CDR1 SGHRS and CDR2 YFSETQ. V was clipped by 2 bases and J by 3 bases, with 8 bases between them. CDR3 residues: CASSFAQDYGYTF. CDR3 in DNA: TGCGCCAGCAGCTTTGCACAGGACTATGGCTACACCTTC.

The V gene is TRBV2, the J gene TRBJ1-6; 8 nucleotides align to TRBD1. Germline V CDR1 and CDR2: SNHLY, FYNNEI. CDR3 size: 16 residues. V lost 6 bases to trimming and J lost 10 bases; unmatched junction nucleotides: 14. DNA for the CDR3: TGTGCCAGCAGGATCGGGACAGGAGGATTACGGTCACCCCTCCACTTT. It specifies CASRIGTGGLRSPLHF.

The CDR3 is CASSQVLAGGADTQYF. The CDR3 region has the DNA TGTGCCAGCAGCCAAGTTCTGGCAGGGGGAGCAGATACGCAGTATTTT. This rearrangement joins TRBV4-2 to TRBJ2-3, with 7 nucleotides matching TRBD1. The germline CDR1 and CDR2 sequences are LGHNA and YNFKEQ. The CDR3 extends over 16 amino acids. Trimming at V came to 1 base and at J to 4 bases, leaving 8 bases not matched to a gene.

The chain uses TRBV7-3 and TRBJ2-7, with 11 positions matching TRBD2. This CDR3 spans 17 amino acids. Germline trimming cut 0 bases from V and 5 bases from J; bases unmatched to any gene: 9. The germline V gene has CDR1 SGHTA and CDR2 FQGTGA. For the CDR3, the DNA is TGTGCCAGCAGCTTAACGAGGCTAGCGGGGGGTATGAACGAGCAGTACTTC. As protein: CASSLTRLAGGMNEQYF.

This CDR3 is CASSLRGAFSYTF. The CDR3 nucleotides read TGTGCCAGCAGTTTACGTGGGGCGTTTAGCTACACCTTC. The gene calls are TRBV28 and TRBJ1-2; maybe TRBD1 (5 bases). V lost 2 bases and J 9 bases, leaving 13 bases between the germline ends. This CDR3 has 13 amino acids. The germline V gene has CDR1 MDHEN and CDR2 SYDVKM.

This clone turned up a few times. The chain carries TRBV3-1 (or the pseudogene TRBV3-2) and TRBJ2-7, with D maybe TRBD2 (7 bases). With 8 bases removed from V and 6 bases from J, the gap between germline ends came to 11 bases. This CDR3 is 11 amino acids long. Germline lookup yields CDR1 LGHDT and CDR2 YNNKEL (reference sequence). As DNA, the CDR3 is TGTGCCAGCGGGGGGGCGTTCGAGCAGTACTTC. It codes for CASGGAFEQYF.

The CDR3, as DNA: TGTGCCAGTAAGGGACAGGGGGCGGACGAGCAGTACTTC. Translating gives CASKGQGADEQYF. The V and J genes are TRBV2 and TRBJ2-7; TRBD1 matches at 12 bases. The CDR3 runs 13 residues. Germline CDR1 reads SNHLY; CDR2 reads FYNNEI. J gave up 5 bases and V 9 bases, and 5 bases lay outside the gene matches. Full variable domain (missing parts from reference TRBV2 and TRBJ2-7): EPEVTQTPSHQVTQMGQEVILRCVPISNHLYFYWYRQILGQKVEFLVSFYNNEISEKSEIFDDQFSVERPDGSNFTLKIRSTKLEDSAMYFCASKGQGADEQYFGPGTRLTVT.

The V gene is TRBV18, the J gene TRBJ2-5; D remains unclear. This CDR3 has 12 amino acids. Germline V gives CDR1 KGHSH, CDR2 LQKENI. The V end lost 2 bases, the J end lost 2 bases, and 3 bases lay between the germline ends. The CDR3 sequence is CASSPSQETQYF. As DNA, the CDR3 is TGTGCCAGCTCACCATCACAAGAGACCCAGTACTTC. Full variable domain (missing parts from reference TRBV18 and TRBJ2-5): NAGVMQNPRHLVRRRGQEARLRCSPMKGHSHVYWYRQLPEEGLKFMVYLQKENIIDESGMPKERFSAEFPKEGPSILRIQQVVRGDSAAYFCASSPSQETQYFGPGTRLLVL.

The genes are TRBV28 and TRBJ2-7; 8 bases line up with TRBD1. CDR3 length: 15 amino acids. Germline CDR1 and CDR2: MDHEN and SYDVKM. Losses at the gene ends were 6 bases for V and 1 base for J; bases not matched to a gene: 8. This CDR3 is CASRGQGTFSYEQYF. The CDR3 region has the DNA TGTGCCAGCAGAGGACAGGGTACCTTTTCCTACGAGCAGTACTTC.

V and J are TRBV7-3 and TRBJ2-5, with 10 bases fitting TRBD2. Unmatched junction bases numbered 8, after V lost 5 bases and J lost 5 bases. CDR3 length: 15 residues. The germline V gene encodes CDR1 SGHTA and CDR2 FQGTGA. For the CDR3, the DNA is TGTGCCAGCAGCCCTAGCGGGGGTCCCCGGGAGACCCAGTACTTC. Translation: CASSPSGGPRETQYF. The full variable domain, in which reference TRBV7-3 and TRBJ2-5 provide the parts outside the CDR3, is GAGVSQTPSNKVTEKGKYVELRCDPISGHTALYWYRQSLGQGPEFLIYFQGTGAADDSGLPNDRFFAVRPEGSVSTLKIQRTERGDSAVYLCASSPSGGPRETQYFGPGTRLLVL.

Details on this clone: Other nucleotide sequences in the sample specify the same CDR3. The chain is built from TRBV5-1 and TRBJ2-7; D not resolved. Trimming stripped 3 bases from V and 2 bases from J, with 3 bases between. CDR3 length: 11 amino acids. CDR1 SGHRS and CDR2 YFSETQ come from the germline V gene. CDR3 sequence reads: CASSSTYEQYF. The DNA of the CDR3 is TGCGCCAGCAGCTCAACCTACGAGCAGTACTTC.

J is TRBJ2-7 and V is TRBV28; TRBD2 aligns across 10 bases. The CDR3 contains 15 residues. J was trimmed by 3 bases and V by 5 bases; bases with no gene match: 7. CDR1 is MDHEN and CDR2 is SYDVKM in the germline V gene. The CDR3 nucleotides are TGTGCCAGCAGTCACCTTAGCGGGGGGATCTACGAGCAGTACTTC. As protein: CASSHLSGGIYEQYF.

The chain links TRBV28 to TRBJ1-1; D gene ambiguous. This CDR3 has 16 amino acids. The V end was cut by 6 bases, the J end by 2 bases, with 19 bases between. The germline V gene has CDR1 MDHEN and CDR2 SYDVKM. CDR3 residues: CASSPRVGSSNTEAFF. In DNA form, the CDR3 reads TGTGCCAGCAGCCCTCGAGTCGGTTCCTCCAACACTGAAGCTTTCTTT.

This chain joins TRBV6-5 and TRBJ1-6, with D tentatively TRBD1 (6 bases). Germline V gives CDR1 MNHEY, CDR2 SVGAGI. This CDR3 has 15 amino acids. Trimming pared 7 bases from V and 0 bases from J, leaving 10 bases between. The CDR3 DNA reads as TGTGCCAGCAAGGACAGTAGCTCCTATAATTCACCCCTCCACTTT. It yields the protein CASKDSSSYNSPLHF.

The genes are TRBV3-1 (or the pseudogene TRBV3-2) and TRBJ1-5; D is perhaps TRBD1 (6 bases). Trimming took off 3 bases at V and 9 bases at J, with 9 bases between the two ends. The CDR3 length is 12 residues. The germline V gene encodes CDR1 LGHDT and CDR2 YNNKEL (reference sequence). The CDR3 region has the DNA TGTGCCAGCAGCCACCGAGGGGGGCCCCAGCATTTT. It yields the protein CASSHRGGPQHF.

This clone has only a few counts. The chain has TRBV7-9 and TRBJ2-7; unclear D gene. The CDR3 contains 12 residues. The germline V gene has CDR1 SEHNR and CDR2 FQNEAQ (reference sequence). Between the trimmed V and J ends, which lost 3 bases and 6 bases, there was a span of 9 bases. CDR3 amino acids: CASSFSGFEQYF. For the CDR3, the DNA is TGTGCCAGCAGCTTTTCCGGGTTCGAGCAGTACTTC.

This chain joins TRBV7-3 and TRBJ2-5; the D gene is possibly TRBD1 (7 bases). Trimming left V 4 bases short and J 5 bases short, with 17 bases between. CDR1 is SGHTA, CDR2 FQGTGA, per germline. The CDR3 contains 15 residues. The CDR3 spells CASSYLTGEAETQYF. The DNA of the CDR3 is TGTGCCAGCAGCTACTTAACAGGGGAGGCGGAGACCCAGTACTTC. The full variable domain, its missing parts supplied by reference TRBV7-3 and TRBJ2-5, is GAGVSQTPSNKVTEKGKYVELRCDPISGHTALYWYRQSLGQGPEFLIYFQGTGAADDSGLPNDRFFAVRPEGSVSTLKIQRTERGDSAVYLCASSYLTGEAETQYFGPGTRLLVL.

In nucleotides, the CDR3 is TGTGCCAGCAGCTTGGGACAGGGCGAGGTGAACATTCAGTACTTC. Translating it yields CASSLGQGEVNIQYF. J is TRBJ2-4 and V is TRBV11-2, with 9 nucleotides matching TRBD1. Unmatched junction bases numbered 7, after V lost 3 bases and J lost 7 bases. Germline assignment: CDR1 SGHAT and CDR2 FQNNGV. The CDR3 length is 15 residues.

This sequence joins TRBV30 and TRBJ2-1, with TRBD2 matching over 13 bases. V shed 0 bases, J shed 0 bases, and the junction held 17 bases outside the gene matches. The germline gives CDR1 GTSNPN, CDR2 SVGIG (reference sequence). This CDR3 is 22 amino acids long. CDR3 sequence reads: CAWSVWGIWTSGGPSSYNEQFF. For the CDR3, the DNA is TGTGCCTGGAGTGTTTGGGGGATCTGGACTAGCGGGGGCCCTAGCTCCTACAATGAGCAGTTCTTC.

The chain carries TRBV10-3 and TRBJ2-7, with 9 bases lining up with TRBD2. CDR3 length: 15 amino acids. Germline V lookup: CDR1 ENHRY, CDR2 SYGVKD. The ends lost 6 bases at V and 2 bases at J; junction bases unmatched: 8. CDR3 in DNA: TGTGCCATCAGCGTTGGGGTAGCGGGGGCCTACGAGCAGTACTTC. Protein product: CAISVGVAGAYEQYF.

The chain carries TRBV6-5 and TRBJ1-1; no clear D gene. The germline CDR1 and CDR2 sequences are MNHEY and SVGAGI. This CDR3 is built from 14 residues. V was clipped by 0 bases and J by 1 base, with 6 bases between them. The CDR3 nucleotides read TGTGCCAGCAGTTACTCGCCGGGGAACACTGAAGCTTTCTTT. This encodes CASSYSPGNTEAFF.

The J gene is TRBJ2-7, the V gene TRBV28; 12 nucleotides line up with TRBD1. This CDR3 spans 14 amino acids. Germline CDR1 and CDR2: MDHEN and SYDVKM. Unmatched junction bases numbered 7, after V lost 6 bases and J lost 7 bases. In nucleotides, the CDR3 is TGTGCCAGCAGCCGGGGACAGGGGGCAAAAGAGCAGTACTTC. It encodes CASSRGQGAKEQYF.

The gene calls are TRBV19 and TRBJ1-1, with 7 nucleotides matching TRBD1. V lost 3 bases and J lost 4; bases outside the gene matches: 11. This CDR3 contains 16 residues. Looked up from germline, CDR1 is LNHDA and CDR2 is SQIVND (reference sequence). CDR3 sequence: CASSIEGARRTTEAFF. For the CDR3, the DNA is TGTGCCAGTAGTATTGAGGGGGCGCGAAGGACCACTGAAGCTTTCTTT.

The chain employs TRBV7-3 and TRBJ2-2; 8 bases align to TRBD1. Trimming cost V 4 bases and J 3 bases; bases outside gene matches: 7. In germline, CDR1 is SGHTA, CDR2 FQGTGA. The CDR3 is 16 amino acids. CDR3 amino acids: CASSSPTGADTGELFF. In DNA form, the CDR3 reads TGTGCCAGCAGCTCGCCGACAGGGGCGGACACCGGGGAGCTGTTTTTT.

This clone appeared a single time. The V and J genes are TRBV14 and TRBJ2-7; 13 nucleotides match TRBD2. CDR1 and CDR2 (germline): SGHDN, FVKESK. The CDR3 loop spans 14 amino acids. V shed 1 base and J 6 bases; nucleotides not matched to a gene: 0. CDR3 in amino acids: CASSQGLAGGEQYF. CDR3 nucleotide sequence: TGTGCCAGCAGCCAAGGACTAGCGGGGGGCGAGCAGTACTTC.